A selection of T cell receptor beta chains follows, all from one sample in a study of blood T cell repertoires in COVID-19. The data were produced by immunoSEQ multiplex PCR, yet TCRdb's version contains in-frame clones alone and is incomplete. The table shows about 150,000 clones, with approximately 80% occurring only once. Material: peripheral blood. These receptors were taken from a middle-aged woman with active or convalescent COVID-19. Both conserved end residues are part of each CDR3. D genes are given only for firm matches. Size is stated for part of the rows, as once, few or many counts, or as a class when the clone is expanded.

>TRBJ2-3|-|TRBD1|TRBV19
CASSIDGQGPTDTQYF
TGTGCCAGTAGTATAGATGGACAGGGTCCGACAGATACGCAGTATTTT
>TRBJ2-2|few|-|TRBV14
CASSQVSTGELFF
TGTGCCAGCAGCCAAGTTTCGACCGGGGAGCTGTTTTTT
>TRBJ1-1|-|TRBD1|TRBV29-1
CSAWTGIMNTEAFF
TGCAGCGCCTGGACAGGGATAATGAACACTGAAGCTTTCTTT
>TRBJ2-1|-|TRBD1|TRBV11-3
CASSPRGLAYAEQFF
TGTGCCAGCAGCCCTAGGGGGCTAGCTTACGCTGAGCAGTTCTTC
>TRBJ1-2|-|-|TRBV6-6
CASTRDGTLKEGGYTF
TGTGCCAGCACTAGAGACGGGACCCTGAAGGAGGGTGGCTACACCTTC
>TRBJ2-1|-|TRBD2|TRBV7-2
CASSLGLANEQFF
TGTGCCAGCAGCTTAGGACTAGCCAATGAGCAGTTCTTC
>TRBJ1-2|-|-|TRBV27
CASSSQHLTGLGYTF
TGTGCCAGCAGTTCCCAACATCTTACAGGTCTAGGCTACACCTTC
>TRBJ2-3|-|-|TRBV7-9
CASSPTTADTQYF
TGTGCCAGCAGCCCGACGACAGCAGATACGCAGTATTTT
>TRBJ1-5|-|-|TRBV7-9
CASSLDGNQPQHF
TGTGCCAGCAGCTTAGACGGGAATCAGCCCCAGCATTTT
>TRBJ1-2|once|TRBD1|TRBV28
CASSFAGDRGLYGYTF
TGTGCCAGCAGTTTTGCGGGCGACAGGGGCCTTTATGGCTACACCTTC
>TRBJ2-7|-|TRBD1|TRBV4-1
CASSPRGQLRGEQYF
TGCGCCAGCAGCCCGAGGGGACAGCTCCGAGGCGAGCAGTACTTC
>TRBJ1-2|once|-|TRBV30
CAWSGTVANYGYTF
TGTGCCTGGAGTGGGACAGTCGCTAACTATGGCTACACCTTC
>TRBJ2-5|once|-|TRBV4-1
CASSHPWQKETQYF
TGCGCCAGCAGCCATCCCTGGCAGAAAGAGACCCAGTACTTC
>TRBJ1-5|few|-|TRBV19
CASSMGLPNQPQHF
TGTGCCAGTAGTATGGGACTGCCCAATCAGCCCCAGCATTTT
>TRBJ2-7|-|-|TRBV29-1
CSVEAPGGRGALYEQYF
TGCAGCGTTGAAGCCCCTGGGGGCAGGGGGGCCCTCTACGAGCAGTACTTC
>TRBJ1-2|-|-|TRBV19
CASSIFQSLTGNYGYTF
TGTGCCAGTAGTATATTCCAGAGCTTAACAGGGAACTATGGCTACACCTTC
>TRBJ1-2|-|-|TRBV3-1/TRBV3-2
CASSQAGPDPYGYTF
TGTGCCAGCAGCCAAGCAGGTCCAGACCCCTATGGCTACACCTTC
>TRBJ1-3|-|-|TRBV9
CASSVERAGNTIYF
TGTGCCAGCAGCGTAGAGAGGGCTGGAAACACCATATATTTT
>TRBJ2-7|-|TRBD1|TRBV5-1
CASSGDRGRGEQYF
TGCGCCAGCAGTGGGGACAGGGGGCGCGGGGAGCAGTACTTC